The clone carrying this T cell receptor beta chain was detected a few times. Antigen: not known. The sample belongs to a study of early T cells in non-severe SARS-CoV-2 infection. About the research overall: Chains were not paired, and sequencing was done on bulk RNA from unsorted whole blood.

Tagging with unique molecular identifiers was applied to individual cDNA molecules. TCRdb itself ran the 5' RACE reads through MiXCR, one entry per CDR3 protein. Among tens of thousands of distinct CDR3 sequences listed, under 10% were seen once. After removal of 4 bases from V and 2 bases from J, the junction contained 7 bases not matched to a gene. Germline V gene lookup returns CDR1 SNHLY and CDR2 FYNNEI. This CDR3 comprises 18 residues. Findings and limits, study-wide: VDJdb matching skewed toward anti-spike CD8 responses, missing private and CD4 specificities.

This sequence originates from an adult who was a healthcare worker with PCR-confirmed SARS-CoV-2 infection or an uninfected control (not recorded which). V gene TRBV2 combines with J gene TRBJ2-1; 14 bases line up with TRBD2. What was sequenced was whole blood. This CDR3 reads CASSGPGLAGVPYNEQFF. The CDR3, as DNA: TGTGCCAGCAGTGGCCCGGGACTAGCGGGAGTACCCTACAATGAGCAGTTCTTC.